These 27 T cell receptor beta chains were all obtained from the same sample, sequenced in a study of T cells in Graves' hyperthyroidism and ophthalmopathy. It was RNA transcripts that yielded the amplified TCR beta CDR3 regions. Researchers ran a first-round RT-PCR on the TCR CDR3 using the HTBI primer set. TCRdb processed the multiplex PCR reads anew with MiXCR; each CDR3 protein has one entry. In the table there are about 700,000 distinct CDR3 sequences, 45% of which are singletons. The specimen was peripheral blood or thyroid tissue (not recorded which). The receptors were sampled from an adult man with Graves' disease, either hyperthyroidism or ophthalmopathy (not recorded which).

This clonotype was observed many times. The chain has TRBV2 and TRBJ1-4; a possible D gene is TRBD1 (5 bases). The CDR3 consists of 15 residues. CDR1 and CDR2 from the germline V gene are SNHLY and FYNNEI. With 8 bases removed from V and 0 bases from J, the gap between germline ends came to 13 bases. CDR3 DNA: TGTGCCAGCCAAAAGGCCAGGGCAACTAATGAAAAACTGTTTTTT. Encoded protein: CASQKARATNEKLFF.

In the case of this clonotype: Since a much larger clone is just one base distant, this may be a read error. V and J are TRBV7-2 and TRBJ1-2; D might be TRBD1 (6 bases). The germline CDR1 and CDR2 sequences are SGHTA and FQGNSA. V lost 3 bases and J 7 bases, leaving 15 bases between the germline ends. This CDR3 region has 14 residues. The chain's CDR3 is CASSLFDRNGGYTF. Written as DNA, the CDR3 is TGTGCCAGCAGCTTGTTTGACAGGAATGGTGGCTACACCTTC.

The rearrangement links TRBV10-3 to TRBJ1-6; D is undetermined. Germline V gene data show CDR1 as ENHRY and CDR2 as SYGVKD. CDR3 length equals 13 residues. The CDR3 reads CTGRRRFNSPLHF. The CDR3 DNA reads TGTACCGGTAGGAGGAGATTTAATTCACCCCTCCACTTT.

This rearrangement joins TRBV28 to TRBJ1-5; D is undetermined. Germline lookup yields CDR1 MDHEN and CDR2 SYDVKM. The CDR3 consists of 13 residues. The V end was cut by 6 bases, the J end by 2 bases, with 8 bases between. The CDR3 loop reads CASRGVGNQPQHF. In DNA, the CDR3 is TGTGCCAGCAGGGGAGTGGGCAATCAGCCCCAGCATTTT.

The gene calls are TRBV20-1 and TRBJ1-5, with a weak D call TRBD1 (6 bases). The CDR3 covers 16 residues. The V and J ends lost 2 bases and 9 bases respectively, with 23 bases between them. Germline V CDR1 and CDR2: DFQATT, SNEGSKA (reference sequence). CDR3 DNA sequence: TGCAGTGCTAGACCCTCCCCGGGACACGGCCTGAGGCCCCAGCATTTT. Amino acid sequence: CSARPSPGHGLRPQHF.

This clonotype occurred a few times. This chain joins TRBV7-9 and TRBJ2-5; 9 bases agree with TRBD2. The V segment lost 5 bases and the J segment 2 bases; nucleotides outside the gene matches: 9. This CDR3 is built from 16 residues. CDR1 and CDR2 from the germline V gene are SEHNR and FQNEAQ (reference sequence). The CDR3 here is CASSQEGLAGQETQYF. In DNA form, the CDR3 reads TGTGCCAGCAGCCAAGAGGGGCTAGCGGGGCAAGAGACCCAGTACTTC.

Note on this clonotype: In this CDR3 the conserved last residue, phenylalanine or tryptophan, is missing, so a read error is likely. The DNA is omitted, as the CDR3 cannot be located on it reliably, and the CDR3 follows TCRdb's listing. The rearrangement links TRBV6-2 or TRBV6-3 to TRBJ1-6. The CDR3 region is 10 residues in length, termini included. The germline V gene has CDR1 MNHEY and CDR2 SVGEGT. CDR3 region: CASSYSIHRS.

The chain uses TRBV7-9 and TRBJ1-1, with a possible D match to TRBD1 (5 bases). The CDR3 loop spans 13 amino acids. Trimming shortened V by 4 bases and J by 5 bases, and 11 bases separated the two germline ends. Per germline, CDR1 SEHNR and CDR2 FQNEAQ (reference sequence). The CDR3 here is CASSSGRFTEAFF. CDR3 coding DNA: TGTGCCAGCAGCTCGGGACGGTTTACTGAAGCTTTCTTT.

This rearrangement joins TRBV7-9 to TRBJ2-2, with D possibly matching TRBD2 (5 bases). Looked up from germline, CDR1 is SEHNR and CDR2 is FQNEAQ (reference sequence). The CDR3 runs to 12 residues. Trimming stripped 8 bases from V and 5 bases from J, with 9 bases between. DNA of the CDR3: TGTGCCAGCGTACTAGGAACCGGGGAGCTGTTTTTT. It codes for CASVLGTGELFF.

Ten or more counts support this clonotype. This chain links TRBV29-1 with TRBJ2-7; possible D gene TRBD2, 5 bases. Trimming removed 2 bases from V and 9 bases from J, with 11 bases in between. The CDR3 is 11 amino acids. Germline-derived CDR1 and CDR2 are SQVTM and ANQGSEA. The DNA for the CDR3 is TGCAGCGTTGAACGAGGGAACGTGCAGTACTTC. Its translation is CSVERGNVQYF.

This clonotype was seen at least ten times. The V call is TRBV29-1, the J call TRBJ1-5, with a weak D call TRBD1 (6 bases). Trimming removed 4 bases at V and 6 bases at J, with 13 bases between. CDR3 size: 13 residues. CDR1 is SQVTM and CDR2 is ANQGSEA in the germline V gene. CDR3 sequence (DNA): TGCAGCGTTGCCGAGGGGGTTAGTCAGCCCCAGCATTTT. Its translation is CSVAEGVSQPQHF.

The chain recombines TRBV7-9 with TRBJ1-6; D call uncertain. The length of the CDR3 is 15 residues. Per germline, CDR1 SEHNR and CDR2 FQNEAQ (reference sequence). V lost 5 bases, J lost 8 bases, and 16 bases lay in between. The CDR3 coding sequence is TGTGCCAGCAGCCCGACCGACGGATTCGATTCACCCCTCCACTTT. Translating it yields CASSPTDGFDSPLHF.

This clonotype was seen only a few times. The chain is built from TRBV29-1 and TRBJ1-5, with TRBD1 identical over 8 bases. The length of the CDR3 is 13 residues. Germline V gene lookup returns CDR1 SQVTM and CDR2 ANQGSEA. Unmatched junction bases numbered 1, after V lost 6 bases and J lost 0 bases. The CDR3 DNA is TGCAGCGTCCAGGGGGCTAGCAATCAGCCCCAGCATTTT. Amino acids: CSVQGASNQPQHF.

V is TRBV9 and J is TRBJ2-7; TRBD1 agrees at 9 bases. This CDR3 has 15 amino acids. The germline gives CDR1 SGDLS, CDR2 YYNGEE. V lost 0 bases, J lost 6 bases, and 7 bases stayed unmatched. In nucleotides, the CDR3 is TGTGCCAGCAGCGTAGAACAGGGGGCAGGAGGCGAGCAGTACTTC. As protein: CASSVEQGAGGEQYF.

In its sample, this clonotype was seen many times. V gene TRBV7-9 combines with J gene TRBJ1-5; perhaps TRBD1 as D (5 bases). Germline V CDR1 and CDR2: SEHNR, FQNEAQ (reference sequence). The CDR3 sequence is 12 residues long. Between the trimmed V and J ends, which lost 1 base and 11 bases, there was a span of 9 bases. The CDR3 bases are TGTGCCAGCAGCTTAGTCGGGGCGTCCCAGCATTTT. Its translation is CASSLVGASQHF.

In its sample, this clonotype was seen many times. The genes are TRBV2 and TRBJ2-6; TRBD1 agrees at 9 bases. With 3 bases clipped from V and 0 bases from J, the junction kept 3 bases outside the gene matches. The germline V gene has CDR1 SNHLY and CDR2 FYNNEI. The CDR3 runs to 17 residues. The CDR3 region is CASSEGQGLSGANVLTF. CDR3 DNA: TGTGCCAGCAGTGAGGGACAGGGCCTCTCTGGGGCCAACGTCCTGACTTTC.

This chain joins TRBV6-5 and TRBJ1-1; D might be TRBD1 (6 bases). Trimming pared 4 bases from V and 0 bases from J, leaving 15 bases between. The CDR3 runs 16 residues. Germline V lookup: CDR1 MNHEY, CDR2 SVGAGI. The CDR3 bases are TGTGCCAGCAGTTTTGGACAGAGCGGGATGAACACTGAAGCTTTCTTT. It codes for CASSFGQSGMNTEAFF.

The chain links TRBV10-3 to TRBJ1-2; 7 nucleotides agree with TRBD1. The CDR3 extends over 16 amino acids. The junction had 18 bases not matched to a gene; V was cut back by 10 bases and J by 4 bases. In germline, CDR1 is ENHRY, CDR2 SYGVKD. The CDR3 here is CASSPDHRQGSYGYTF. DNA of the CDR3: TGTGCCAGCAGCCCGGACCACCGACAGGGAAGCTATGGCTACACCTTC.

This clonotype was observed many times. The rearrangement uses TRBV25-1 and TRBJ2-1; possible D gene TRBD2, 6 bases. Between the trimmed V and J ends, which lost 2 bases and 10 bases, there was a span of 15 bases. This CDR3 is 14 amino acids long. Germline-derived CDR1 and CDR2 are MGHDK and SYGVNS. The CDR3: CASSEKRAGREQFF. CDR3 sequence (DNA): TGTGCCAGCAGTGAAAAGAGGGCGGGGAGGGAGCAGTTCTTC. The full variable domain, rest sourced from reference TRBV25-1 and TRBJ2-1, is EADIYQTPRYLVIGTGKKITLECSQTMGHDKMYWYQQDPGMELHLIHYSYGVNSTEKGDLSSESTVSRIRTEHFPLTLESARPSHTSQYLCASSEKRAGREQFFGPGTRLTVL.

Ten or more counts support this clonotype. The chain is built from TRBV5-1 and TRBJ2-7; perhaps D is TRBD1 or TRBD2 (5 bases each). Germline V gene data show CDR1 as SGHRS and CDR2 as YFSETQ. V lost 2 bases and J lost 3, with 9 bases in between. The CDR3 contains 13 residues. Here the CDR3 DNA reads TGCGCCAGCAGCTTTGAGGGGCTCTACGAGCAGTACTTC. Translation: CASSFEGLYEQYF. Full variable domain (remainder filled in from reference TRBV5-1 and TRBJ2-7): KAGVTQTPRYLIKTRGQQVTLSCSPISGHRSVSWYQQTPGQGLQFLFEYFSETQRNKGNFPGRFSGRQFSNSRSEMNVSTLELGDSALYLCASSFEGLYEQYFGPGTRLTVT.

This clonotype occurred a few times. V and J are TRBV20-1 and TRBJ2-7, with a possible D match to TRBD1 (6 bases). The V gene's germline CDR1 is DFQATT and CDR2 SNEGSKA (reference sequence). This CDR3 is 12 amino acids long. Trimming left V 6 bases short and J 0 bases short, with 9 bases between. The CDR3 nucleotides are TGCAGTGCCCTGGACAGCTCCTACGAGCAGTACTTC. Its protein is CSALDSSYEQYF.

The chain joins TRBV19 to TRBJ1-1; D perhaps matches TRBD1 (5 bases). The CDR3 spans 16 residues. Per germline, CDR1 LNHDA and CDR2 SQIVND (reference sequence). V was cut by 1 base and J by 1 base, with 13 bases left in between. The CDR3 nucleotides read TGTGCCAGTAGTATAGTCCCGACAGACACGAACACTGAAGCTTTCTTT. Translated, it gives CASSIVPTDTNTEAFF.

This clonotype was found a few times. The rearrangement joins TRBV20-1 to TRBJ1-5, with D possibly TRBD1 on 5 matching bases. V was pared by 5 bases and J by 3 bases, with 20 bases between. Germline V lookup: CDR1 DFQATT, CDR2 SNEGSKA (reference sequence). The CDR3 spans 16 residues. In DNA form, the CDR3 reads TGCAGTGCTCCCAGTCCGGGGGGAGGGAACAATCAGCCCCAGCATTTT. Amino acids: CSAPSPGGGNNQPQHF.

The J gene is TRBJ2-5, the V gene TRBV20-1, with 10 bases lining up with TRBD2. Germline V CDR1 and CDR2: DFQATT, SNEGSKA (reference sequence). With V trimmed by 2 bases and J by 4 bases, 1 base remained unmatched. The CDR3 extends over 13 amino acids. The CDR3 DNA sequence: TGCAGTGCTAGACTAGCGGGGGCAGAGACCCAGTACTTC. This sequence encodes CSARLAGAETQYF.

The chain couples TRBV7-2 to TRBJ2-5; D may be TRBD1 (5 bases). The CDR3 extends over 15 amino acids. The V gene's germline CDR1 is SGHTA and CDR2 FQGNSA. Trimming cost V 1 base and J 3 bases, with 12 bases left between them. CDR3 region: CASSLEGAGKETQYF. The CDR3 DNA reads as TGTGCCAGCAGCTTAGAAGGGGCCGGAAAAGAGACCCAGTACTTC.

Comments on this clonotype: The missing conserved phenylalanine or tryptophan at the end of this CDR3 makes a read error likely. It is unclear where the CDR3 begins or ends on the DNA, so no DNA is shown, and the CDR3 is as TCRdb lists it. The rearrangement joins TRBV20-1 to TRBJ2-2; the DNA was not compared with TRBD2, the D call given in the table. The CDR3 spans 9 amino acids, including both terminal residues. CDR1 and CDR2 from the germline V gene are DFQATT and SNEGSKA (reference sequence). The CDR3 loop reads CSALRGYAD.

This chain uses TRBV7-9 with TRBJ1-6; possible D gene TRBD1, 5 bases. Germline CDR1 is SEHNR and CDR2 is FQNEAQ (reference sequence). Deletions cut 5 bases from V and 5 bases from J, with 10 bases between. This CDR3 region has 14 residues. The CDR3 DNA reads TGTGCCAGCAGCCAGGGCAGGGATAATTCACCCCTCCACTTT. Protein: CASSQGRDNSPLHF.